One sample yielded the 14 T cell receptor beta chains listed below, sequenced in a study of vaccination effects on CD4 cells after COVID-19. Here immunoSEQ multiplex PCR was the method, and the copy in TCRdb shows in-frame clones only, minus some. The table has 50,000 or so clones, 80% to 85% seen once. Antigen-specific CD4+ T cells expanded by the ViraFEST assay with viral peptide pools were then sequenced. Following an approximately ten-day culture, CD4+ T cells were purified. These TCRs' antigens remain unknown. The sequencing here drew on CD4+ T cells from PBMCs cultured with HCoV-229E spike peptides, taken before COVID-19 vaccination. These TCRs come from a human donor who received a COVID-19 vaccine.

The V and J genes are TRBV6-1 and TRBJ2-3; D possibly corresponds to TRBD1 (6 bases). Trimming took 4 bases from V and 1 from J, leaving 15 bases between them. The CDR3 runs 16 residues. Germline-derived CDR1 and CDR2 are MNHNS and SASEGT. The CDR3 sequence: CASSARQETRTDTQYF. Here the CDR3 DNA reads TGTGCCAGCAGTGCACGACAGGAAACCCGCACAGATACGCAGTATTTT.

The rearrangement links TRBV30 to TRBJ2-2; D perhaps matches TRBD1 (5 bases). CDR1 GTSNPN and CDR2 SVGIG come from the germline V gene (reference sequence). With 3 bases removed from V and 6 bases from J, the gap between germline ends came to 5 bases. The CDR3 consists of 11 residues. This chain's CDR3 is CAWRGAGELFF. In DNA form, the CDR3 reads TGTGCCTGGAGAGGGGCCGGGGAGCTGTTTTTT.

This clone was counted a single time. The chain is built from TRBV6-2 or TRBV6-3 and TRBJ1-5; no clear D gene. The CDR3 consists of 14 residues. Germline V gene sequence: CDR1 MNHEY, CDR2 SVGEGT. Trimming left V 2 bases short and J 3 bases short, with 8 bases between. The CDR3 bases are TGTGCCAGCAGTTACCCGCAGGTCAATCAGCCCCAGCATTTT. It encodes CASSYPQVNQPQHF.

This clone was seen more than once but under ten times. The chain links TRBV28 to TRBJ1-2, with TRBD1 as a possible D gene (5 bases). CDR3 size: 16 residues. V lost 5 bases, J lost 8 bases, and 24 bases lay in between. Germline V lookup: CDR1 MDHEN, CDR2 SYDVKM. CDR3 residues: CASSLKPGLVSMGYTF. The CDR3 coding sequence is TGTGCCAGCAGTCTCAAACCGGGACTAGTTTCTATGGGCTACACCTTC.

The J gene is TRBJ1-2, the V gene TRBV19, with a possible D match to TRBD1 (5 bases). This CDR3 region has 16 residues. Deletions cut 4 bases from V and 4 bases from J, with 19 bases between. Per the germline V gene, CDR1 is LNHDA and CDR2 is SQIVND (reference sequence). Here the CDR3 reads CASSTLQVTASYGYTF. The CDR3 region has the DNA TGTGCCAGTAGTACCTTACAGGTTACGGCGAGCTATGGCTACACCTTC. The full variable domain, its missing parts supplied by reference TRBV19 and TRBJ1-2, is DGGITQSPKYLFRKEGQNVTLSCEQNLNHDAMYWYRQDPGQGLRLIYYSQIVNDFQKGDIAEGYSVSREKKESFPLTVTSAQKNPTAFYLCASSTLQVTASYGYTFGSGTRLTVV.

CDR3 sequence: CATSRFNRVGYEQYV. CDR3 nucleotides: TGTGCCACCAGCAGATTCAACAGGGTTGGCTACGAGCAGTACGTC. The rearrangement links TRBV15 to TRBJ2-7, with D perhaps TRBD1 (6 bases). CDR1 is LNHNV and CDR2 is YYDKDF in the germline V gene (reference sequence). This CDR3 region has 15 residues. V was clipped by 2 bases and J by 3 bases, with 14 bases between them.

This clone was counted a few times. This rearrangement joins TRBV30 to TRBJ1-2; D ambiguous. V was clipped by 0 bases and J by 4 bases, with 12 bases between them. This CDR3 has 14 residues. Per the germline V gene, CDR1 is GTSNPN and CDR2 is SVGIG (reference sequence). The CDR3 coding sequence is TGTGCCTGGAGTGTACAGAGCTATTTCTATGGCTACACCTTC. Translation: CAWSVQSYFYGYTF.

The V call is TRBV5-1, the J call TRBJ1-5; D is possibly TRBD1 (6 bases). The CDR3 extends over 13 amino acids. V lost 2 bases to trimming and J lost 6 bases, with 9 bases between them. Germline CDR1 reads SGHRS; CDR2 reads YFSETQ. CDR3 sequence (DNA): TGCGCCAGCAGCTTTCAGGGGAGTCAGCCCCAGCATTTT. Encoded protein: CASSFQGSQPQHF.

The chain has TRBV27 and TRBJ2-5, with 8 bases fitting TRBD2. Germline CDR1 and CDR2: MNHEY and SMNVEV (reference sequence). The CDR3 has 16 residues. With 4 bases clipped from V and 2 bases from J, the junction kept 9 bases outside the gene matches. Written as DNA, the CDR3 is TGTGCCAGCAGTTCCGGACTAGCTGCCCCTCAAGAGACCCAGTACTTC. It codes for CASSSGLAAPQETQYF.

The rearrangement uses TRBV19 and TRBJ2-2; D unresolved. The CDR3 is 12 residues long. Trimming cost V 8 bases and J 5 bases, with 9 bases left between them. From germline, CDR1 is LNHDA and CDR2 SQIVND (reference sequence). The CDR3 coding sequence is TGTGCCAGTGCCCAGCGAACCGGGGAGCTGTTTTTT. This encodes CASAQRTGELFF.

V gene TRBV25-1 combines with J gene TRBJ2-5; a possible D gene is TRBD2 (5 bases). The V and J ends lost 3 bases and 1 base respectively, with 12 bases between them. CDR3 length equals 15 residues. Germline V gene sequence: CDR1 MGHDK, CDR2 SYGVNS. The CDR3 DNA sequence: TGTGCCAGCAGTGAGATCTTCGGACTCCAAGAGACCCAGTACTTC. Amino acid sequence: CASSEIFGLQETQYF.

The chain combines TRBV19 with TRBJ1-1, with a tentative D call TRBD1 (6 bases). Germline V gives CDR1 LNHDA, CDR2 SQIVND (reference sequence). Trimming took 5 bases from V and 4 from J, leaving 17 bases between them. The CDR3 runs 15 residues. CDR3 coding DNA: TGTGCCAGTAGTGCGCCACAGGGTATCGGCACTGAAGCTTTCTTT. The encoded protein is CASSAPQGIGTEAFF.

CDR3 coding DNA: TGTGCCAGCAGCTTCCGGGCCTCGGACACTGAAGCTTTCTTT. Translating it yields CASSFRASDTEAFF. The chain has TRBV5-4 and TRBJ1-1; D is ambiguous. This CDR3 region has 14 residues. With 2 bases removed from V and 3 bases from J, the gap between germline ends came to 11 bases. Germline V lookup: CDR1 SGHNT, CDR2 YYREEE (reference sequence).

The chain employs TRBV11-2 and TRBJ1-5; the D is unclear. This CDR3 has 17 amino acids. The V end lost 1 base, the J end lost 0 bases, and 13 bases lay between the germline ends. Germline V CDR1 and CDR2: SGHAT, FQNNGV. Here the CDR3 DNA reads TGTGCCAGCAGCTTAGGCGGGGTTACCTATAGCAATCAGCCCCAGCATTTT. This gives the protein CASSLGGVTYSNQPQHF.